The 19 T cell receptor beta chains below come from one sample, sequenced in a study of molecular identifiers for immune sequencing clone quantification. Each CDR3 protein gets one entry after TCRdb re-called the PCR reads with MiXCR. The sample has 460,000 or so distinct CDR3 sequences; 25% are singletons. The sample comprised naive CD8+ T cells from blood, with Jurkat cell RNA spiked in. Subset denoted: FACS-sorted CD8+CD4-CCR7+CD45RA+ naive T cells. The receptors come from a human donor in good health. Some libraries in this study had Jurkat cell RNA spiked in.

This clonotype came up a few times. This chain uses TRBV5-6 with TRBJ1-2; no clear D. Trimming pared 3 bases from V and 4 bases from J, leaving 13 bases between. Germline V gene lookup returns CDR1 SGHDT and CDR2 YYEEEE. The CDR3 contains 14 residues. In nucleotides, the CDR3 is TGTGCCAGCAGCTGGCCTTTCAGCAGCTATGGCTACACCTTC. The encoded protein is CASSWPFSSYGYTF.

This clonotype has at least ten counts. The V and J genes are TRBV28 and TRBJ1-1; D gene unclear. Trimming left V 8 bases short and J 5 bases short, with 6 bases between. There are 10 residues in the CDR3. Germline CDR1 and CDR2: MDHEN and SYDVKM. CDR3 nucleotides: TGTGCCAGCCTGGGGACTGAAGCTTTCTTT. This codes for CASLGTEAFF.

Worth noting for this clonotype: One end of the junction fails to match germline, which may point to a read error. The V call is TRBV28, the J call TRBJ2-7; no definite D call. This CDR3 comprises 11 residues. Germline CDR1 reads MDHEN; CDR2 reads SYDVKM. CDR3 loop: CAGSPTDEQYF. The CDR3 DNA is TGTGCCGGCAGCCCCACCGACGAGCAGTACTTC.

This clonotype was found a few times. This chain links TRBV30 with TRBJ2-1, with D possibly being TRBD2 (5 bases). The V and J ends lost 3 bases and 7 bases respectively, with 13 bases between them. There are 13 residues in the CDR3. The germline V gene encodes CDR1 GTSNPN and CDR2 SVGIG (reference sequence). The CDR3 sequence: CAWRRESRNEQFF. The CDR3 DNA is TGTGCCTGGAGGAGGGAATCTCGGAATGAGCAGTTCTTC.

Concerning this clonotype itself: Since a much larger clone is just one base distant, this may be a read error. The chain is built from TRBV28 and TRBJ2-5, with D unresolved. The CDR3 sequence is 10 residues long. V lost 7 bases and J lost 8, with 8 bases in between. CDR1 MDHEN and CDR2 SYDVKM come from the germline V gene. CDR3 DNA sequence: TGTGCCAGCACTTTTCCTACCCAGTACTTC. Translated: CASTFPTQYF.

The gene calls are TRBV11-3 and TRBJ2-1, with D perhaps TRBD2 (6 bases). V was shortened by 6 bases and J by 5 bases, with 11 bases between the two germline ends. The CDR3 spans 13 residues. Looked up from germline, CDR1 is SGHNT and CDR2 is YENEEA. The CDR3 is CASSGGNDNEQFF. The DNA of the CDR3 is TGTGCCAGCAGTGGCGGGAACGACAATGAGCAGTTCTTC.

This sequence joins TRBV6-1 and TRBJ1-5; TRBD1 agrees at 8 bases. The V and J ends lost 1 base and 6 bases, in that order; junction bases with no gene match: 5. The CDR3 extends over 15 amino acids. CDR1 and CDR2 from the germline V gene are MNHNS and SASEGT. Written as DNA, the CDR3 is TGTGCCAGCAGTGAAGTCAGGGGGCTAAGTCAGCCCCAGCATTTT. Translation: CASSEVRGLSQPQHF.

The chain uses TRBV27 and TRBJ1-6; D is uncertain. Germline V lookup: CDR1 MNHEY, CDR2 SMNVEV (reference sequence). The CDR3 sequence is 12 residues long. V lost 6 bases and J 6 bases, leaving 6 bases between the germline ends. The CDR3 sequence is CASSRLNSPLHF. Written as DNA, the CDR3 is TGTGCCAGCAGCCGGCTTAATTCACCCCTCCACTTT.

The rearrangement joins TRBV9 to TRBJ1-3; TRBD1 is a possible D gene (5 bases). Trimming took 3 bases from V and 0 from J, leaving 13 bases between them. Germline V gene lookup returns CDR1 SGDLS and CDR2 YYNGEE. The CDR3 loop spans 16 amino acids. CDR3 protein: CASSAKAGTSGNTIYF. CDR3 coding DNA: TGTGCCAGCAGCGCCAAGGCAGGGACCTCTGGAAACACCATATATTTT.

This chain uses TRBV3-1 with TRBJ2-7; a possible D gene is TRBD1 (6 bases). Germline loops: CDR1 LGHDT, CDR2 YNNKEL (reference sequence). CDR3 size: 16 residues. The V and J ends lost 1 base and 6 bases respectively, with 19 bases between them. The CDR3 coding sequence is TGTGCCAGCAGCCAAGGAACAGGGTTGAGGTTGGGCGAGCAGTACTTC. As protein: CASSQGTGLRLGEQYF.

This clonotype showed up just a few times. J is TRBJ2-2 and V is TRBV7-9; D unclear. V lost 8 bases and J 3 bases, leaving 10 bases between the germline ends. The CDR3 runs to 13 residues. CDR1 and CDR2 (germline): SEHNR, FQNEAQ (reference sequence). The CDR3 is CASADLDTGELFF. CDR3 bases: TGTGCCAGCGCCGATTTGGACACCGGGGAGCTGTTTTTT.

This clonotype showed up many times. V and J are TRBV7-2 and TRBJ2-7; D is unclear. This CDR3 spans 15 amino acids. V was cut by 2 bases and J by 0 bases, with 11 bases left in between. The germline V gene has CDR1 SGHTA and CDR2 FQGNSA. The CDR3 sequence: CASSLSGRSSYEQYF. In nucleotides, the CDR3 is TGTGCCAGCAGCTTATCTGGACGTAGCTCCTACGAGCAGTACTTC.

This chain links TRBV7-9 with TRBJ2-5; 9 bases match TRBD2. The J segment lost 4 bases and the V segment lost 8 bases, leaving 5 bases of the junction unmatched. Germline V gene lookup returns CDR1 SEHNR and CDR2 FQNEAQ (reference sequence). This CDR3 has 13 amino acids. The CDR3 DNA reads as TGTGCCAGCCGACAACTAGCGGGAGAGACCCAGTACTTC. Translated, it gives CASRQLAGETQYF.

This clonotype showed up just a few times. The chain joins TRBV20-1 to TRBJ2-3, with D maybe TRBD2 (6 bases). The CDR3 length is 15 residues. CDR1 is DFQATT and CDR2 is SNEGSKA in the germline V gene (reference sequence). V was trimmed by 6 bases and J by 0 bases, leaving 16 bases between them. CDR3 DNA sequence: TGCAGTGCCCTGGGCCCACGGGGGAGCACAGATACGCAGTATTTT. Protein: CSALGPRGSTDTQYF.

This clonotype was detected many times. The CDR3 reads CSVTTRALIGTEAFF. CDR3 nucleotides: TGCAGCGTTACTACGAGGGCACTGATTGGCACTGAAGCTTTCTTT. The V gene is TRBV29-1, the J gene TRBJ1-1, with no clear D. This CDR3 has 15 residues. V lost 5 bases, J lost 4 bases, and 20 bases lay in between. Germline V gene data show CDR1 as SQVTM and CDR2 as ANQGSEA.

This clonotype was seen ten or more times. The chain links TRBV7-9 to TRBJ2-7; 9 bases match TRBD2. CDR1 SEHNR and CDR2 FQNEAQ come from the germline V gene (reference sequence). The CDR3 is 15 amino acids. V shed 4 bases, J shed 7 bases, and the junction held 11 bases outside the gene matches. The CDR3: CASSSPGTSTEEQYF. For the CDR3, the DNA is TGTGCCAGCAGCTCTCCCGGGACTAGCACCGAGGAGCAGTACTTC.

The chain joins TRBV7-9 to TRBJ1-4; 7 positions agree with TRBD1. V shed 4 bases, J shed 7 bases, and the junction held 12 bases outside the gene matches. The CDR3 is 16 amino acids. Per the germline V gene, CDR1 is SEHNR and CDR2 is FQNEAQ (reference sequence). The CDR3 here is CASSSRGSGGSEKLFF. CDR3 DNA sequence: TGTGCCAGCAGCTCGAGGGGGTCAGGGGGAAGTGAAAAACTGTTTTTT. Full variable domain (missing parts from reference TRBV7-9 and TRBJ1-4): DTGVSQNPRHKITKRGQNVTFRCDPISEHNRLYWYRQTLGQGPEFLTYFQNEAQLEKSRLLSDRFSAERPKGSFSTLEIQRTEQGDSAMYLCASSSRGSGGSEKLFFGSGTQLSVL.

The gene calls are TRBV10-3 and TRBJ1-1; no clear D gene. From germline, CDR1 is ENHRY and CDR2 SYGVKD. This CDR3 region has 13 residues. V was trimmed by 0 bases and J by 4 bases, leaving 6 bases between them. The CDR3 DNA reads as TGTGCCATCAGTGAGTCGTCTGGCACTGAAGCTTTCTTT. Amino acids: CAISESSGTEAFF.

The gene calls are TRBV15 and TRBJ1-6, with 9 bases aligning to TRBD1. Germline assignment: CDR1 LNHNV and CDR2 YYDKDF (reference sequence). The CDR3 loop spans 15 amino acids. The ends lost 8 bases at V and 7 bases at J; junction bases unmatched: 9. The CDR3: CATRRDRAENSPLHF. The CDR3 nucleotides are TGTGCCACCCGACGGGACAGGGCCGAAAATTCACCCCTCCACTTT.